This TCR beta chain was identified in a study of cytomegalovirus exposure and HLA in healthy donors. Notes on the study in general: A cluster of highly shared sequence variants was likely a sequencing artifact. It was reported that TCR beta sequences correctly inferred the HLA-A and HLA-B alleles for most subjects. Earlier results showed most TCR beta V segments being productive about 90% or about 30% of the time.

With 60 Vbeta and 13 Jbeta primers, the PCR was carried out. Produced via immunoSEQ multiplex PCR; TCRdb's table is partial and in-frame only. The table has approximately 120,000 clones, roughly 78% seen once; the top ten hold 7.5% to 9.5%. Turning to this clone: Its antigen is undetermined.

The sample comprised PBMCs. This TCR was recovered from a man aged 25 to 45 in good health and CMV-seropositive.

The CDR3 DNA reads TGTGCCAGCAGCAACCTTACCCGGACAGCCCACTCTGGGGCCAACGTCCTGACTTTC. Protein: CASSNLTRTAHSGANVLTF. The chain employs TRBV21-1 and TRBJ2-6; the table calls TRBD1, which could not be checked here. TRBV21-1 is tagged as a pseudogene. This CDR3 has 19 residues.